Many counts were recorded for the clone carrying this T cell receptor beta chain. Its matching antigen is unknown. TCRbeta libraries were built with three rounds of nested PCR, modified from ARM-PCR. Via MiXCR, TCRdb re-called the multiplex PCR reads, giving one row per CDR3 protein. The table shows under 150,000 distinct CDR3 sequences, with roughly 66% occurring only once. This entry comes from a study of tumor and adjacent non-tumor tissue in lung cancer. Turning to the study itself: Histology: about a dozen adenocarcinoma, a couple of squamous cell carcinoma, 1 small cell lung cancer. Samples averaged roughly 4.4 million productive TCRbeta reads each.

CDR1 DFQATT and CDR2 SNEGSKA come from the germline V gene (reference sequence). The CDR3 is 19 residues long. The ends lost 0 bases at V and 4 bases at J; junction bases unmatched: 13. Findings and limits, study-wide: TCR diversity was significantly greater in tumor than normal lung tissue.

The template was RNA from unsorted bulk tissue. Sequencing was carried out using lung tumor tissue. The chain has TRBV20-1 and TRBJ2-5; 14 bases line up with TRBD2. The clonotype comes from a man in his sixties with small cell lung cancer. As DNA, the CDR3 is TGCAGTGCTAGAGATCTCACGGGGACTAGCGGGAGAGGGTTAGAGACCCAGTACTTC. Protein: CSARDLTGTSGRGLETQYF.